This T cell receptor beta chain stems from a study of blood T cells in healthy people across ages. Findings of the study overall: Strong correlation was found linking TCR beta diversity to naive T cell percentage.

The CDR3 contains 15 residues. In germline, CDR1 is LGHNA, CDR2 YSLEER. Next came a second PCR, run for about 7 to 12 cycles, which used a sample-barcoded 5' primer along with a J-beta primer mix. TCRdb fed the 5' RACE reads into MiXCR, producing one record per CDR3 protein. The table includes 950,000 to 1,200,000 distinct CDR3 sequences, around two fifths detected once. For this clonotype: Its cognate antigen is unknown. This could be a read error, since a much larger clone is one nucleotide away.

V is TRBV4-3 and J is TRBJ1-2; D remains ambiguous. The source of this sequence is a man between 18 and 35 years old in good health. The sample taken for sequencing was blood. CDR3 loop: CTSSQDGASNYGYTF. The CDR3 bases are TGCACCAGCAGCCAAGATGGCGCCAGTAACTATGGCTACACCTTC.